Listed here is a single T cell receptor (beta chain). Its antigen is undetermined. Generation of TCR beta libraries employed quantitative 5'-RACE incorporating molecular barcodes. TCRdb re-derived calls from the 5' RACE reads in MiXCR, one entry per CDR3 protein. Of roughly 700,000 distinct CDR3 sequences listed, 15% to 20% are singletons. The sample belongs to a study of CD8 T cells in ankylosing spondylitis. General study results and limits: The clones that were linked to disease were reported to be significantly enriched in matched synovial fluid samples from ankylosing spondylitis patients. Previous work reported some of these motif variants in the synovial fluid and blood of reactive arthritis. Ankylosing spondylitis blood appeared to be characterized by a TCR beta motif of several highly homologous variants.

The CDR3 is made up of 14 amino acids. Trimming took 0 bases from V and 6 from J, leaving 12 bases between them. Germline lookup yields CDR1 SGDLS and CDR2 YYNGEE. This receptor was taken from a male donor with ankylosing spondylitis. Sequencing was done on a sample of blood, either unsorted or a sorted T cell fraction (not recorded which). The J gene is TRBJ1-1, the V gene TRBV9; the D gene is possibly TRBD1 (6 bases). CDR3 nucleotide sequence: TGTGCCAGCAGCGTAGGAAACAGGGCGGCTGAAGCTTTCTTT. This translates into CASSVGNRAAEAFF. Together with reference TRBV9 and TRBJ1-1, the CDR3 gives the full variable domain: DSGVTQTPKHLITATGQRVTLRCSPRSGDLSVYWYQQSLDQGLQFLIQYYNGEERAKGNILERFSAQQFPDLHSELNLSSLELGDSALYFCASSVGNRAAEAFFGQGTRLTVV.